The 8 T cell receptor beta chains listed next were all sequenced from one sample in a study of blood T cells in healthy people across ages. The second PCR ran roughly 6 to 12 cycles with a sample-barcoded 5' primer and J-beta primers. TCRdb re-derived calls from the 5' RACE reads in MiXCR, one entry per CDR3 protein. The profile covers over a million distinct CDR3 sequences, with under 30% appearing a single time and around 0.7% taken by the ten largest. This sample was also put to use in a study of T cells of mothers and their children.

Sequencing input: blood. The receptor source for this set is a girl between 2 and 10 years old in good health.

This clonotype was recorded a few times. The V call is TRBV7-9, the J call TRBJ1-2; no reliable D call. Germline V CDR1 and CDR2: SEHNR, FQNEAQ (reference sequence). The CDR3 length is 14 residues. Between the trimmed V and J ends, which lost 8 bases and 2 bases, there was a span of 15 bases. Written as DNA, the CDR3 is TGTGCCAGCGTCGGAAGGGAGAGGAACTATGGCTACACCTTC. Its translation is CASVGRERNYGYTF.

The table lists this clonotype with a few counts. V is TRBV6-1 and J is TRBJ1-4; D might be TRBD1 (5 bases). The CDR3 sequence is 16 residues long. V was clipped by 1 base and J by 3 bases, with 12 bases between them. CDR1 is MNHNS, CDR2 SASEGT, per germline. CDR3 in DNA: TGTGCCAGCAGTGAAGTGGGGGGGGTCTCTAATGAAAAACTGTTTTTT. Protein product: CASSEVGGVSNEKLFF.

The gene calls are TRBV6-5 and TRBJ1-2; D is unclear. The CDR3 spans 13 residues. Germline V gene data show CDR1 as MNHEY and CDR2 as SVGAGI. Trimming stripped 5 bases from V and 8 bases from J, with 15 bases between. CDR3 loop: CASSTAPNKGYTF. The CDR3 DNA reads TGTGCCAGCAGTACGGCCCCCAACAAGGGCTACACCTTC.

CDR3 in amino acids: CASSVGTQHPDTQYF. CDR3 in DNA: TGTGCCAGCAGCGTAGGGACACAACATCCAGATACGCAGTATTTT. The gene calls are TRBV9 and TRBJ2-3, with D possibly being TRBD1 (5 bases). V was shortened by 0 bases and J by 4 bases, with 12 bases between the two germline ends. Germline V CDR1 and CDR2: SGDLS, YYNGEE. This CDR3 comprises 15 residues.

This chain links TRBV7-3 with TRBJ2-3; D perhaps matches TRBD2 (6 bases). This CDR3 is 14 amino acids long. Trimming pared 4 bases from V and 2 bases from J, leaving 10 bases between. Germline-derived CDR1 and CDR2 are SGHTA and FQGTGA. CDR3 region: CASSSRTNTDTQYF. As DNA, the CDR3 is TGTGCCAGCAGCTCCAGGACTAACACAGATACGCAGTATTTT.

This rearrangement joins TRBV5-1 to TRBJ2-3; maybe TRBD2 (5 bases). V lost 4 bases and J 2 bases, leaving 17 bases between the germline ends. The CDR3 has 16 residues. Looked up from germline, CDR1 is SGHRS and CDR2 is YFSETQ. The CDR3 loop reads CASSKQLVGNTDTQYF. CDR3 bases: TGCGCCAGCAGCAAGCAACTAGTTGGGAACACAGATACGCAGTATTTT.

V and J are TRBV10-3 and TRBJ2-3, with 8 bases matching TRBD2. Germline V gives CDR1 ENHRY, CDR2 SYGVKD. The CDR3 length is 14 residues. Losses at the gene ends were 6 bases for V and 0 bases for J; bases not matched to a gene: 2. The CDR3 nucleotides are TGTGCCATCAGAGCGGGGGAGAGCACAGATACGCAGTATTTT. It is translated as CAIRAGESTDTQYF.

This clonotype occurred a few times. The chain recombines TRBV24-1 with TRBJ2-1; the D is unclear. This CDR3 has 13 amino acids. Trimming shortened V by 0 bases and J by 7 bases, and 6 bases separated the two germline ends. Germline lookup yields CDR1 KGHDR and CDR2 SFDVKD. CDR3 protein: CATSDLRENEQFF. CDR3 DNA: TGTGCCACCAGTGATTTGAGGGAAAATGAGCAGTTCTTC.